Following are 9 T cell receptor beta chains from one sample sequenced in a study of patients and donors after allogeneic stem cell transplantation. TCRdb re-called the RT-PCR reads through MiXCR, storing one row per CDR3 protein. The sample includes about 40,000 distinct CDR3 sequences, roughly 30% of them seen just once. Source material: blood, either unsorted or a sorted T cell fraction (not recorded which). These receptors were collected from a human donor who was either an allogeneic HSCT recipient or a stem cell or donor lymphocyte infusion donor (not recorded which). It is not recorded whose cells these are; they may come from a transplant donor.

This chain links TRBV4-1 with TRBJ2-7; D gene uncertain. The CDR3 consists of 12 residues. Looked up from germline, CDR1 is MGHRA and CDR2 is YSYEKL. V shed 0 bases and J shed 0 bases, with 0 bases lying between them. The DNA for the CDR3 is TGCGCCAGCAGCCAAGACTCCTACGAGCAGTACTTC. As protein: CASSQDSYEQYF.

The chain carries TRBV10-3 and TRBJ2-7; 10 bases match TRBD1. Looked up from germline, CDR1 is ENHRY and CDR2 is SYGVKD. The CDR3 has 15 amino acids. The J segment lost 1 base and the V segment lost 4 bases, leaving 4 bases of the junction unmatched. The CDR3: CAISVGTGVSYEQYF. The CDR3 nucleotides read TGTGCCATCAGTGTAGGGACAGGGGTGTCCTACGAGCAGTACTTC.

The chain employs TRBV12-3 or TRBV12-4 and TRBJ2-2; D gene uncertain. Trimming removed 4 bases at V and 7 bases at J, with 7 bases between. The CDR3 loop spans 12 amino acids. The CDR3 is CASSSGFGELFF. The CDR3, as DNA: TGTGCCAGCAGTTCAGGATTCGGGGAGCTGTTTTTT.

The CDR3 loop reads CASSSTGISYEQYF. CDR3 DNA sequence: TGTGCCAGCAGTAGTACAGGGATTTCCTACGAGCAGTACTTC. The genes are TRBV7-9 and TRBJ2-7; D is possibly TRBD1 (6 bases). V lost 6 bases, J lost 1 base, and 13 bases lay in between. This CDR3 comprises 14 residues. Germline assignment: CDR1 SEHNR and CDR2 FQNEAQ (reference sequence).

This clonotype was seen a handful of times. The V call is TRBV4-1, the J call TRBJ1-5, with TRBD1 identical over 10 bases. The V gene end was trimmed by 4 bases and the J gene end by 6 bases; junction bases not matched to a gene: 15. The CDR3 consists of 18 residues. Looked up from germline, CDR1 is MGHRA and CDR2 is YSYEKL. As DNA, the CDR3 is TGCGCCAGCAGCCGGCGCCACAAGACAGGGGGCAACACTCAGCCCCAGCATTTT. Translated: CASSRRHKTGGNTQPQHF.

The V call is TRBV4-2, the J call TRBJ1-1; D possibly corresponds to TRBD1 (5 bases). Trimming took 5 bases from V and 7 from J, leaving 20 bases between them. The CDR3 extends over 15 amino acids. Germline V gives CDR1 LGHNA, CDR2 YNFKEQ. This CDR3 is CASSSSKSRASEAFF. The DNA for the CDR3 is TGTGCCAGCAGCTCAAGTAAGAGCAGGGCGAGTGAAGCTTTCTTT.

The chain is built from TRBV7-3 and TRBJ2-1; D not certain. The CDR3 contains 14 residues. CDR1 SGHTA and CDR2 FQGTGA come from the germline V gene. V was clipped by 4 bases and J by 0 bases, with 7 bases between them. For the CDR3, the DNA is TGTGCCAGCAGCTCCTCTGGCTCCTACAATGAGCAGTTCTTC. This translates into CASSSSGSYNEQFF.

This clonotype is termed medium-sized. This chain connects TRBV3-1 to TRBJ2-1, with D tentatively TRBD2 (6 bases). Germline V CDR1 and CDR2: LGHDT, YNNKEL (reference sequence). V gave up 3 bases and J gave up 3 bases, with 6 bases separating them. This CDR3 has 13 amino acids. The CDR3 sequence: CASSQGGYNEQFF. Written as DNA, the CDR3 is TGTGCCAGCAGCCAGGGAGGCTACAATGAGCAGTTCTTC.

This clonotype was observed a few times. This chain uses TRBV23-1 with TRBJ1-2; D is undetermined. TRBV23-1 belongs to the ORF category, with a function that is uncertain. Deletions cut 0 bases from V and 1 base from J, with 6 bases between. This CDR3 has 14 amino acids. The DNA of the CDR3 is TGCGCCAGCAGTCAATCGGTTGATAACTATGGCTACACCTTC. Amino acids: CASSQSVDNYGYTF.